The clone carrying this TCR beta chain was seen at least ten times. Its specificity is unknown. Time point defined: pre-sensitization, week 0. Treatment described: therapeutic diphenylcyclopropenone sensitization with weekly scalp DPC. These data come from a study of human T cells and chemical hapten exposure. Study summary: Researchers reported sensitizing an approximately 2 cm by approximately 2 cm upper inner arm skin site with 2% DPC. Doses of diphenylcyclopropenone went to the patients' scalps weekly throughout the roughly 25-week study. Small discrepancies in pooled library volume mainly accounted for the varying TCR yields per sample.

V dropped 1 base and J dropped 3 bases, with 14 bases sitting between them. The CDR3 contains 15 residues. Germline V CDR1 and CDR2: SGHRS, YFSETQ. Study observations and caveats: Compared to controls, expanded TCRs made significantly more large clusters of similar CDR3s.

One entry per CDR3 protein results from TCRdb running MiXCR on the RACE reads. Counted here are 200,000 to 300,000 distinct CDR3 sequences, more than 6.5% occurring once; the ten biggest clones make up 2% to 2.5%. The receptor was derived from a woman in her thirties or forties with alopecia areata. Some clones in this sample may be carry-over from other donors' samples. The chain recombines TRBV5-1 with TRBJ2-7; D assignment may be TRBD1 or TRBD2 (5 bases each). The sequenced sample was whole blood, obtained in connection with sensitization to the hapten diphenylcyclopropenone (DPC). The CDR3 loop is CASSLFSGPSYEQYF. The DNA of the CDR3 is TGCGCCAGCAGCTTGTTTTCGGGACCCAGCTACGAGCAGTACTTC. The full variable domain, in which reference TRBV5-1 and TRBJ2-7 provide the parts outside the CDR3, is KAGVTQTPRYLIKTRGQQVTLSCSPISGHRSVSWYQQTPGQGLQFLFEYFSETQRNKGNFPGRFSGRQFSNSRSEMNVSTLELGDSALYLCASSLFSGPSYEQYFGPGTRLTVT.